The next 14 T cell receptor beta chains were all read from a single sample in a study of blood T cell repertoires in COVID-19. Clones were read by immunoSEQ multiplex PCR, and TCRdb kept only the in-frame ones, dropping some. The repertoire holds about 280,000 clones, with almost 85% as singletons. The source material was peripheral blood. These receptors were collected from a man aged 50-60 years with active or convalescent COVID-19.

Only one count was recorded for this clone. The V gene is TRBV19, the J gene TRBJ1-2; 7 nucleotides match TRBD1. V was pared by 1 base and J by 4 bases, with 6 bases of the junction left unmatched. Germline assignment: CDR1 LNHDA and CDR2 SQIVND (reference sequence). The CDR3 length is 15 residues. CDR3 sequence: CASSIGRGRGYGYTF. CDR3 DNA sequence: TGTGCCAGTAGTATAGGGAGGGGGCGCGGCTATGGCTACACCTTC.

The chain couples TRBV3-1 (or the pseudogene TRBV3-2) to TRBJ2-1; 8 bases agree with TRBD2. CDR1 and CDR2 from the germline V gene are LGHDT and YNNKEL (reference sequence). There are 15 residues in the CDR3. V was clipped by 6 bases and J by 12 bases; unmatched bases: 16. CDR3 sequence (DNA): TGTGCCAGCAGGGGTCCGGGACTAGTAGAATTTGGGCAGTTCTTC. Translating gives CASRGPGLVEFGQFF.

The chain carries TRBV28 and TRBJ2-7; perhaps TRBD1 as D (6 bases). V lost 4 bases, J lost 3 bases, and 10 bases lay in between. Germline V gene sequence: CDR1 MDHEN, CDR2 SYDVKM. This CDR3 has 13 residues. The CDR3 coding sequence is TGTGCCAGCAGTTCTTCAGGGGACTACGAGCAGTACTTC. Translation gives CASSSSGDYEQYF.

This chain uses TRBV15 with TRBJ1-1; unclear D gene. Between the trimmed V and J ends, which lost 3 bases and 5 bases, there was a span of 10 bases. CDR3 length: 13 residues. Germline values: CDR1 LNHNV, CDR2 YYDKDF (reference sequence). The CDR3, as DNA: TGTGCCACCAGCAGCTCTGGCGGTACTGAAGCTTTCTTT. It translates to CATSSSGGTEAFF.

V and J are TRBV2 and TRBJ2-7; the match to TRBD2 covers 8 bases. CDR1 and CDR2 from the germline V gene are SNHLY and FYNNEI. J lost 2 bases, V lost 7 bases, and 10 bases had no gene match. CDR3 length: 15 residues. The CDR3 nucleotides read TGTGCCAGCAACGGGGGGGGGAACAGACCCTACGAGCAGTACTTC. It is translated as CASNGGGNRPYEQYF.

V is TRBV27 and J is TRBJ1-6, with D hard to call. Germline V gene data show CDR1 as MNHEY and CDR2 as SMNVEV (reference sequence). This CDR3 contains 16 residues. V was shortened by 5 bases and J by 8 bases, with 19 bases between the two germline ends. The CDR3 DNA sequence: TGTGCCAGCAGTCCCTCGACCGGGTTTTCTCATTCACCCCTCCACTTT. This sequence encodes CASSPSTGFSHSPLHF.

The chain recombines TRBV4-1 with TRBJ1-6; D is possibly TRBD1 (5 bases). Germline values: CDR1 MGHRA, CDR2 YSYEKL. CDR3 length equals 18 residues. V gave up 0 bases and J gave up 8 bases, with 20 bases separating them. In DNA, the CDR3 is TGCGCCAGCAGCCAAGAACTTCTCACTCAGGGTGGGGATTCACCCCTCCACTTT. Protein product: CASSQELLTQGGDSPLHF.

This sequence joins TRBV7-5 and TRBJ2-3; TRBD2 is the table's D call, not checked against the DNA. TRBV7-5 represents a pseudogene. The CDR3 sequence is 15 residues long. As DNA, the CDR3 is TGTGTCAGAAGCTTGGGCGGGAGTTCGACAGATACGCAGTATTTT. Its protein is CVRSLGGSSTDTQYF.

CDR3 in amino acids: CAWNRGSYEQYF. CDR3 nucleotide sequence: TGTGCCTGGAACAGGGGGTCCTACGAGCAGTACTTC. J is TRBJ2-7 and V is TRBV30; 8 nucleotides line up with TRBD1. This CDR3 comprises 12 residues. Germline V gives CDR1 GTSNPN, CDR2 SVGIG (reference sequence). After removal of 4 bases from V and 1 base from J, the junction contained 0 bases not matched to a gene.

A single count supports this clone. The genes are TRBV15 and TRBJ2-5; D may be TRBD1 (8 bases). Germline CDR1 reads LNHNV; CDR2 reads YYDKDF (reference sequence). V gave up 0 bases and J gave up 5 bases, with 13 bases separating them. The CDR3 covers 15 residues. The CDR3 reads CATSREPQGGETQYF. The CDR3 bases are TGTGCCACCAGCAGAGAACCACAGGGGGGGGAGACCCAGTACTTC. The complete variable domain, with remaining parts taken from reference TRBV15 and TRBJ2-5, reads DAMVIQNPRYQVTQFGKPVTLSCSQTLNHNVMYWYQQKSSQAPKLLFHYYDKDFNNEADTPDNFQSRRPNTSFCFLDIRSPGLGDTAMYLCATSREPQGGETQYFGPGTRLLVL.

CDR3 bases: TGCGCCAGCAGCTTCTTACCCGGGACAGGGTTTTCGGGGGCCAACGTCCTGACTTTC. This encodes CASSFLPGTGFSGANVLTF. This chain connects TRBV5-1 to TRBJ2-6; 9 bases align to TRBD1. The CDR3 is 19 residues long. Looked up from germline, CDR1 is SGHRS and CDR2 is YFSETQ. V dropped 2 bases and J dropped 4; count of bases not matched to a gene: 13.

The chain couples TRBV12-1 to TRBJ2-7; the table names TRBD2, a call not compared with the DNA. TRBV12-1 is annotated as a pseudogene. There are 15 residues in the CDR3. CDR3 in amino acids: CASSPEVLPSYEQYF. The CDR3 DNA follows: TGTGCCAGCAGCCCCGAGGTCCTCCCTTCCTACGAGCAGTACTTC.

The V gene is TRBV12-5, the J gene TRBJ1-1, with no clear D. The CDR3 runs to 14 residues. Trimming removed 1 base from V and 5 bases from J, with 11 bases in between. The germline gives CDR1 LGHNT, CDR2 FRNRAP. The CDR3 reads CASGLGHRGTEAFF. The DNA of the CDR3 is TGTGCTAGTGGTTTGGGACACCGAGGGACTGAAGCTTTCTTT.

In its sample, this clone was seen many times. The chain employs TRBV6-5 and TRBJ2-1, with D possibly TRBD1 on 6 matching bases. V gave up 7 bases and J gave up 3 bases, with 16 bases separating them. CDR1 MNHEY and CDR2 SVGAGI come from the germline V gene. The CDR3 has 15 amino acids. CDR3 protein: CASNPGQRVYNEQFF. The CDR3 nucleotides read TGTGCCAGCAACCCCGGACAGAGAGTCTACAATGAGCAGTTCTTC.